The 20 T cell receptor beta chains reported below all come from one sample, sequenced in a study of blood T cells in healthy people across ages. A second PCR of about 7 to 12 cycles used a sample-barcoded 5' primer and a J-beta primer mix. TCRdb analysed the 5' RACE reads with MiXCR anew, one entry per CDR3 protein. Of roughly 2 million distinct CDR3 sequences detected, about 49% appear once; the ten largest clones hold 2.1%. Source material: blood. These receptors were taken from a woman aged 40 to 49 in good health.

This clonotype has only a few counts. The V and J genes are TRBV20-1 and TRBJ1-5; tentatively, D is TRBD1 (5 bases). Germline V CDR1 and CDR2: DFQATT, SNEGSKA (reference sequence). V shed 6 bases and J shed 1 base, with 19 bases lying between them. The CDR3 totals 16 residues. The CDR3 region is CSAPHIPGGSNQPQHF. The DNA of the CDR3 is TGCAGTGCACCCCACATCCCTGGGGGAAGCAATCAGCCCCAGCATTTT.

The V call is TRBV11-3, the J call TRBJ2-3; a possible D gene is TRBD1 (7 bases). Germline V gene data show CDR1 as SGHNT and CDR2 as YENEEA. V was cut by 5 bases and J by 7 bases, with 25 bases left in between. CDR3 length: 17 amino acids. CDR3 sequence reads: CASSPQPLAGGINTQYF. The CDR3 DNA sequence: TGTGCCAGCAGCCCCCAACCACTAGCAGGGGGAATAAATACGCAGTATTTT.

This rearrangement joins TRBV6-5 to TRBJ2-1, with 10 bases lining up with TRBD1. Losses at the gene ends were 0 bases for V and 7 bases for J; bases not matched to a gene: 3. This CDR3 comprises 15 residues. CDR1 and CDR2 from the germline V gene are MNHEY and SVGAGI. CDR3 amino acids: CASSYSGDRGNEQFF. The CDR3 coding sequence is TGTGCCAGCAGTTACTCAGGGGACAGGGGTAATGAGCAGTTCTTC.

The chain combines TRBV12-3 or TRBV12-4 with TRBJ2-7, with TRBD1 matching 8 bases. CDR3 length: 16 amino acids. Germline trimming cut 6 bases from V and 0 bases from J; bases unmatched to any gene: 10. The CDR3 loop reads CASSPNTGGISYEQYF. For the CDR3, the DNA is TGTGCCAGCAGCCCAAACACAGGGGGAATCTCCTACGAGCAGTACTTC.

This clonotype was detected many times. This chain links TRBV12-3 or TRBV12-4 with TRBJ2-7; no clear D gene. The CDR3 is made up of 11 amino acids. V was trimmed by 5 bases and J by 4 bases, leaving 6 bases between them. CDR3 coding DNA: TGTGCCAGCAGTCGGAGATACGAGCAGTACTTC. Amino acids: CASSRRYEQYF.

V is TRBV27 and J is TRBJ1-2; possible D gene TRBD1, 6 bases. This CDR3 has 16 residues. Germline V lookup: CDR1 MNHEY, CDR2 SMNVEV (reference sequence). V dropped 6 bases and J dropped 0 bases, with 17 bases sitting between them. The CDR3, as DNA: TGTGCCAGCAGCTCAGGACAGATCGGAGCTAACTATGGCTACACCTTC. It specifies CASSSGQIGANYGYTF.

The J gene is TRBJ2-5, the V gene TRBV4-2; TRBD1 might be the D (7 bases). The CDR3 sequence is 17 residues long. Germline CDR1 reads LGHNA; CDR2 reads YNFKEQ. Trimming stripped 1 base from V and 2 bases from J, with 17 bases between. CDR3 amino acids: CASSQVVMRGQQETQYF. In DNA, the CDR3 is TGTGCCAGCAGCCAAGTAGTAATGCGGGGACAGCAAGAGACCCAGTACTTC.

The V and J genes are TRBV18 and TRBJ1-2; D is unclear. CDR1 KGHSH and CDR2 LQKENI come from the germline V gene. Trimming took off 0 bases at V and 2 bases at J, with 7 bases between the two ends. CDR3 length equals 14 residues. The CDR3 coding sequence is TGTGCCAGCTCACCACCGGCAGGAAACTATGGCTACACCTTC. Translation: CASSPPAGNYGYTF.

For this clonotype: At one end, the junction sequence differs from germline, possibly due to a read error. This sequence joins TRBV11-2 and TRBJ2-3, with 8 bases matching TRBD2. Looked up from germline, CDR1 is SGHAT and CDR2 is FQNNGV. The CDR3 extends over 14 amino acids. CDR3: CASSLAGLGNTQYF. The DNA for the CDR3 is TGTGCCAGCAGTTTAGCGGGACTTGGGAATACGCAGTATTTT.

CDR3 nucleotides: TGTGCCAGCAGCGTGCCCGACTTCAAAAACATTCAGTACTTC. Translation: CASSVPDFKNIQYF. The genes are TRBV11-1 and TRBJ2-4; D not certain. The CDR3 is 14 amino acids. The V end was cut by 5 bases, the J end by 3 bases, with 11 bases between. Germline CDR1 SGHAT, CDR2 FQDESV (reference sequence).

The rearrangement joins TRBV20-1 to TRBJ2-1; D may correspond to TRBD1 or TRBD2 (6 bases each). There are 16 residues in the CDR3. Trimming shortened V by 4 bases and J by 4 bases, and 20 bases separated the two germline ends. Germline CDR1 DFQATT, CDR2 SNEGSKA (reference sequence). Here the CDR3 DNA reads TGCAGTGCTACAGTAACCCAGTGGGGGGCGTACAATGAGCAGTTCTTC. Encoded protein: CSATVTQWGAYNEQFF.

This chain links TRBV12-3 or TRBV12-4 with TRBJ1-2, with TRBD1 matching 9 bases. V gave up 6 bases and J gave up 8 bases; unmatched junction bases: 7. This CDR3 comprises 13 residues. The CDR3: CASSPQGASGYTF. CDR3 nucleotide sequence: TGTGCCAGCAGCCCACAGGGGGCATCGGGCTACACCTTC.

The sample holds one count of this clonotype. The rearrangement joins TRBV29-1 to TRBJ2-5, with D possibly TRBD1 on 6 matching bases. V was cut by 4 bases and J by 11 bases, with 23 bases left in between. CDR3 length: 14 amino acids. Germline V gives CDR1 SQVTM, CDR2 ANQGSEA. The CDR3 sequence: CSVASGVVGNEQYF. The CDR3 coding sequence is TGCAGCGTTGCTTCAGGGGTGGTAGGCAATGAGCAGTACTTC.

This clonotype appeared a few times. The chain couples TRBV29-1 to TRBJ1-4, with TRBD1 matching 9 bases. J lost 8 bases, V lost 6 bases, and 7 bases had no gene match. The CDR3 runs to 13 residues. Germline CDR1 is SQVTM and CDR2 is ANQGSEA. CDR3 sequence reads: CSVWGQGREKLFF. In DNA form, the CDR3 reads TGCAGCGTGTGGGGACAGGGTCGCGAAAAACTGTTTTTT.

This sequence joins TRBV7-2 and TRBJ1-2; D not certain. The CDR3 loop spans 15 amino acids. Per germline, CDR1 SGHTA and CDR2 FQGNSA. Deletions cut 3 bases from V and 8 bases from J, with 19 bases between. The CDR3 protein is CASSLPPGQKEGYTF. CDR3 in DNA: TGTGCCAGCAGCTTGCCACCGGGCCAAAAGGAGGGCTACACCTTC. The entire variable domain, with the rest obtained from reference TRBV7-2 and TRBJ1-2, is as follows: GAGVSQSPSNKVTEKGKDVELRCDPISGHTALYWYRQSLGQGLEFLIYFQGNSAPDKSGLPSDRFSAERTGGSVSTLTIQRTQQEDSAVYLCASSLPPGQKEGYTFGSGTRLTVV.

The chain uses TRBV18 and TRBJ2-7; TRBD1 aligns across 10 bases. The last part of the DNA fits TRBJ2-5 better; the J call may be wrong. This CDR3 contains 15 residues. Germline values: CDR1 KGHSH, CDR2 LQKENI. DNA for the CDR3: TGTGCCAGCTCGCCCCCCGGGACAGGGGTAGTGACCCAGTACTTC. Translated, it gives CASSPPGTGVVTQYF.

This clonotype was counted once. The CDR3 here is CASSPGETGYTF. CDR3 sequence (DNA): TGCGCCAGCAGCCCGGGGGAGACGGGCTACACCTTC. The V and J genes are TRBV4-1 and TRBJ1-2; possibly TRBD1 for D (5 bases). There are 12 residues in the CDR3. Trimming removed 4 bases from V and 8 bases from J, with 11 bases in between. Germline CDR1 MGHRA, CDR2 YSYEKL.

V and J are TRBV20-1 and TRBJ2-7; D is tentatively TRBD1 or TRBD2 (5 bases each). With 1 base removed from V and 0 bases from J, the gap between germline ends came to 7 bases. CDR3 length: 13 residues. Per germline, CDR1 DFQATT and CDR2 SNEGSKA (reference sequence). The CDR3 bases are TGCAGTGCTAGAGCCGGGACCTCCTACGAGCAGTACTTC. The encoded protein is CSARAGTSYEQYF.

The chain has TRBV4-3 and TRBJ1-2; D is perhaps TRBD1 (5 bases). Germline V CDR1 and CDR2: LGHNA, YSLEER. Trimming stripped 5 bases from V and 8 bases from J, with 21 bases between. This CDR3 spans 15 amino acids. CDR3 loop: CASSNTRARAGGYTF. CDR3 nucleotide sequence: TGCGCCAGCAGCAATACCAGGGCCAGGGCAGGGGGCTACACCTTC.

The chain combines TRBV11-1 with TRBJ1-2; 8 nucleotides line up with TRBD1. The V gene's germline CDR1 is SGHAT and CDR2 FQDESV (reference sequence). The CDR3 runs 13 residues. V lost 5 bases, J lost 5 bases, and 4 bases stayed unmatched. In DNA form, the CDR3 reads TGTGCCAGCAGCGCAAGACAGGGGTATGGCTACACCTTC. Encoded protein: CASSARQGYGYTF.